The 31 T cell receptor beta chains below come from one sample, sequenced in a study of human T cells and chemical hapten exposure. The time point: patch test 2, 6 weeks after DPC sensitization. Regarding treatment: therapeutic diphenylcyclopropenone sensitization with weekly scalp DPC. MiXCR, run by TCRdb on the RACE reads, gives a single entry per CDR3 protein. The sample lists over 65,000 distinct CDR3 sequences, around a tenth occurring once. Sequences were derived from whole blood, sampled in connection with sensitization to the hapten diphenylcyclopropenone (DPC). The receptors stem from a man between 18 and 35 years old with alopecia areata. Some clones in this sample may be carry-over from other donors' samples.

This clonotype turned up a few times. The chain combines TRBV4-2 with TRBJ2-7; 10 nucleotides match TRBD1. The CDR3 covers 15 residues. Germline values: CDR1 LGHNA, CDR2 YNFKEQ. Trimming removed 3 bases from V and 5 bases from J; junction bases left unmatched: 7. This CDR3 reads CASSQGRDRGHEQYF. CDR3 DNA sequence: TGTGCCAGCAGCCAGGGACGGGACAGGGGACACGAGCAGTACTTC.

This clonotype was seen just once. One junction end does not reproduce the germline sequence, and a read error may be involved. The rearrangement joins TRBV7-6 to TRBJ2-3; 11 nucleotides align to TRBD2. This CDR3 comprises 14 residues. Germline lookup yields CDR1 SGHVS and CDR2 FNYEAQ. CDR3 bases: TGTGCCATCAGCCGTAGCGGGGGGGTAGATACGCAGTATTTT. The encoded protein is CAISRSGGVDTQYF.

This clonotype was picked up one time. The V gene is TRBV9, the J gene TRBJ1-1, with TRBD1 matching 9 bases. This CDR3 has 15 amino acids. Germline assignment: CDR1 SGDLS and CDR2 YYNGEE. The trim removed 3 bases at V and 3 bases at J, leaving 6 bases unmatched. The CDR3: CASSAPGQGYTEAFF. The DNA of the CDR3 is TGTGCCAGCAGCGCTCCCGGACAGGGGTACACTGAAGCTTTCTTT.

This clonotype was seen at least ten times. The genes are TRBV9 and TRBJ2-2; TRBD2 might be the D (5 bases). Looked up from germline, CDR1 is SGDLS and CDR2 is YYNGEE. The CDR3 loop spans 15 amino acids. The V end lost 0 bases, the J end lost 0 bases, and 6 bases lay between the germline ends. CDR3 nucleotides: TGTGCCAGCAGCGTAGGACTAACGAACACCGGGGAGCTGTTTTTT. Its protein product is CASSVGLTNTGELFF.

This clonotype was recorded at least ten times. CDR3: CASSLAPETVYEQYV. The CDR3, as DNA: TGTGCCAGCAGCTTAGCGCCCGAGACCGTTTACGAGCAGTACGTC. The V gene is TRBV7-6, the J gene TRBJ2-7, with D unclear. CDR1 is SGHVS and CDR2 is FNYEAQ in the germline V gene. Trimming pared 0 bases from V and 4 bases from J, leaving 13 bases between. This CDR3 has 15 amino acids.

This clonotype was recorded many times. The V gene is TRBV7-6, the J gene TRBJ2-1; a weak D match, TRBD1 (6 bases). The CDR3 loop spans 14 amino acids. V shed 1 base and J shed 8 bases, with 12 bases lying between them. Germline CDR1 and CDR2: SGHVS and FNYEAQ. The CDR3 is CASSLVRGGYEQFF. Here the CDR3 DNA reads TGTGCCAGCAGCTTAGTAAGAGGGGGATATGAGCAGTTCTTC.

The V gene is TRBV29-1, the J gene TRBJ1-1, with a tentative D call TRBD1 (6 bases). Germline V lookup: CDR1 SQVTM, CDR2 ANQGSEA. V was shortened by 4 bases and J by 7 bases, with 16 bases between the two germline ends. This CDR3 has 13 residues. The CDR3 DNA sequence: TGCAGCGTTGCCGGTTCTCCGGACAGTGAAGCTTTCTTT. Protein product: CSVAGSPDSEAFF.

This chain uses TRBV12-3 or TRBV12-4 with TRBJ1-4; D is ambiguous. CDR3 size: 12 residues. V shed 5 bases and J shed 12 bases, with 13 bases lying between them. The CDR3 region has the DNA TGTGCCAGCAGTCCGGGTTGGGCCGAACTGTTTTTT. Its protein product is CASSPGWAELFF.

Ten or more counts support this clonotype. V is TRBV4-3 and J is TRBJ1-1; D uncertain. V was cut by 0 bases and J by 1 base, with 6 bases left in between. Per germline, CDR1 LGHNA and CDR2 YSLEER. This CDR3 has 14 amino acids. The CDR3 loop is CASSQDAENTEAFF. The CDR3 DNA reads TGCGCCAGCAGCCAAGATGCAGAGAACACTGAAGCTTTCTTT.

The gene calls are TRBV10-1 and TRBJ1-4; a weak D match, TRBD1 (5 bases). The CDR3 length is 14 residues. The V and J ends lost 3 bases and 9 bases respectively, with 14 bases between them. Per germline, CDR1 WNHNN and CDR2 SYGVQD (reference sequence). CDR3 in DNA: TGCGCCAGCAGTGAATCCAGGGACGGGCAAAAACTGTTTTTT. Translating it yields CASSESRDGQKLFF.

This clonotype was seen at least ten times. The gene calls are TRBV6-5 and TRBJ1-2; 7 bases are a match to TRBD1. This CDR3 is built from 18 residues. Germline V gene lookup returns CDR1 MNHEY and CDR2 SVGAGI. After removal of 0 bases from V and 3 bases from J, the junction contained 13 bases not matched to a gene. The chain's CDR3 is CASSYSRVTGFFDYGYTF. The CDR3 bases are TGTGCCAGCAGTTACTCCCGGGTGACAGGGTTCTTTGACTATGGCTACACCTTC.

The chain is built from TRBV5-5 and TRBJ1-2; D unclear. Trimming cost V 0 bases and J 1 base, with 7 bases left between them. Germline V lookup: CDR1 SGHKS, CDR2 YYEKEE (reference sequence). This CDR3 is built from 14 residues. Here the CDR3 reads CASSLADGNYGYTF. CDR3 nucleotides: TGTGCCAGCAGCTTGGCTGATGGTAACTATGGCTACACCTTC.

This clonotype was counted at least ten times. This rearrangement joins TRBV7-2 to TRBJ1-3; 8 bases line up with TRBD1. CDR1 and CDR2 from the germline V gene are SGHTA and FQGNSA. The CDR3 is made up of 15 amino acids. V lost 5 bases and J lost 4; bases outside the gene matches: 7. CDR3: CASSAQGAVGNTIYF. The CDR3 DNA sequence: TGTGCCAGCAGCGCCCAGGGGGCGGTAGGAAACACCATATATTTT.

The chain joins TRBV6-2 or TRBV6-3 to TRBJ1-1, with 10 bases matching TRBD1. The CDR3 loop spans 17 amino acids. Germline loops: CDR1 MNHEY, CDR2 SVGEGT. Unmatched junction bases numbered 12, after V lost 5 bases and J lost 3 bases. This chain's CDR3 is CASSTGTGDIWDTEAFF. CDR3 nucleotides: TGTGCCAGCAGTACGGGGACAGGGGATATATGGGACACTGAAGCTTTCTTT.

This clonotype showed up many times. The V gene is TRBV6-2 or TRBV6-3, the J gene TRBJ2-7; no clear D gene. The CDR3 runs to 13 residues. V gave up 5 bases and J gave up 4 bases, with 12 bases separating them. CDR1 is MNHEY and CDR2 is SVGEGT in the germline V gene. Here the CDR3 DNA reads TGTGCCAGCAGTAACACCTGGGCGTACGAGCAGTACTTC. Its translation is CASSNTWAYEQYF.

This clonotype was seen just once. The chain joins TRBV20-1 to TRBJ2-3; D tentatively fits TRBD1 or TRBD2 (5 bases each). Trimming stripped 0 bases from V and 2 bases from J, with 18 bases between. The germline V gene encodes CDR1 DFQATT and CDR2 SNEGSKA (reference sequence). The CDR3 consists of 17 residues. The CDR3 region has the DNA TGCAGTGCTAGAGATTGGGACGACTCCTCTCACACAGATACGCAGTATTTT. It translates to CSARDWDDSSHTDTQYF.

The chain couples TRBV6-2 or TRBV6-3 to TRBJ1-1; D may be TRBD1 (5 bases). Germline lookup yields CDR1 MNHEY and CDR2 SVGEGT. This CDR3 contains 16 residues. V gave up 7 bases and J gave up 9 bases, with 27 bases separating them. In DNA form, the CDR3 reads TGTGCCAGCACCCGGATAGGGGAACTTCTAAAATTGAAAGCTTTCTTT. This gives the protein CASTRIGELLKLKAFF.

This clonotype was seen repeatedly, ten times or more. The gene calls are TRBV5-8 and TRBJ1-3; D gene uncertain. Germline lookup yields CDR1 SGHTS and CDR2 YDEGEE. CDR3 length: 16 residues. The V end was cut by 0 bases, the J end by 4 bases, with 14 bases between. CDR3 in DNA: TGTGCCAGCAGCTTGGAACCTCGTTTAGTGGGAAACACCATATATTTT. Its protein product is CASSLEPRLVGNTIYF.

This clonotype came up a few times. V and J are TRBV29-1 and TRBJ2-3; D perhaps matches TRBD2 (6 bases). V was pared by 5 bases and J by 0 bases, with 15 bases between. Germline lookup yields CDR1 SQVTM and CDR2 ANQGSEA. This CDR3 has 15 amino acids. CDR3 region: CSVWDSQKSTDTQYF. The CDR3 DNA follows: TGCAGCGTTTGGGACTCCCAGAAAAGCACAGATACGCAGTATTTT.

V and J are TRBV20-1 and TRBJ2-3, with 7 bases matching TRBD1. CDR1 and CDR2 (germline): DFQATT, SNEGSKA (reference sequence). The CDR3 consists of 15 residues. The V segment lost 6 bases and the J segment 1 base; nucleotides outside the gene matches: 10. The CDR3 nucleotides read TGCAGTGCCCGGCCGGGACAGCTCGGCACAGATACGCAGTATTTT. Amino acid sequence: CSARPGQLGTDTQYF.

This clonotype was counted at least ten times. The CDR3 nucleotides are TGTGCCAGCAGTTACAAGGCAGGGGGCAAAGACAATCAGCCCCAGCATTTT. This gives the protein CASSYKAGGKDNQPQHF. The rearrangement joins TRBV6-2 or TRBV6-3 to TRBJ1-5; TRBD1 matches at 8 bases. Germline lookup yields CDR1 MNHEY and CDR2 SVGEGT. J was trimmed by 3 bases and V by 2 bases; bases with no gene match: 9. This CDR3 comprises 17 residues.

This clonotype came up a few times. The genes are TRBV6-5 and TRBJ1-3; tentative D call: TRBD1 (6 bases). Per the germline V gene, CDR1 is MNHEY and CDR2 is SVGAGI. Deletions cut 0 bases from V and 0 bases from J, with 21 bases between. The CDR3 totals 20 residues. CDR3 DNA: TGTGCCAGCAGTTACTCATATTTTAGGACAGATTATCACTCTGGAAACACCATATATTTT. It is translated as CASSYSYFRTDYHSGNTIYF.

The chain employs TRBV10-3 and TRBJ2-7; the match to TRBD1 covers 10 bases. Germline V lookup: CDR1 ENHRY, CDR2 SYGVKD. This CDR3 has 15 residues. The junction had 4 bases not matched to a gene; V was cut back by 0 bases and J by 5 bases. Written as DNA, the CDR3 is TGTGCCATCAGTGAGTCAACAGGGACAGGGGACGAGCAGTACTTC. It specifies CAISESTGTGDEQYF.

There are a few counts of this clonotype. The chain joins TRBV11-3 to TRBJ2-5; a weak D match, TRBD2 (5 bases). CDR1 SGHNT and CDR2 YENEEA come from the germline V gene. The CDR3 spans 13 residues. V lost 0 bases and J 5 bases, leaving 7 bases between the germline ends. The DNA of the CDR3 is TGTGCCAGCAGCTTAGATGGAGGCGAGACCCAGTACTTC. This gives the protein CASSLDGGETQYF.

With respect to this clonotype: This may be a read error, as it is one base from a much larger clone. V gene TRBV7-9 combines with J gene TRBJ2-7, with D perhaps matching TRBD2 (6 bases). Germline V gene sequence: CDR1 SEHNR, CDR2 FQNEAQ (reference sequence). V was clipped by 6 bases and J by 2 bases, with 17 bases between them. The CDR3 is 15 residues long. This CDR3 reads CASSGFGGGTYEQYF. DNA for the CDR3: TGTGCCAGCAGTGGTTTCGGGGGAGGAACCTACGAGCAGTACTTC.

The V gene is TRBV5-4, the J gene TRBJ2-3; unclear D gene. The CDR3 totals 16 residues. Trimming took off 4 bases at V and 0 bases at J, with 15 bases between the two ends. Per the germline V gene, CDR1 is SGHNT and CDR2 is YYREEE (reference sequence). CDR3 DNA sequence: TGTGCCAGCAGCCCCCTGGCCGTTTCTAGCACAGATACGCAGTATTTT. It encodes CASSPLAVSSTDTQYF.

This clonotype was detected only a few times. V and J are TRBV9 and TRBJ2-3; perhaps TRBD2 as D (5 bases). Germline CDR1 SGDLS, CDR2 YYNGEE. V lost 5 bases to trimming and J lost 3 bases, with 7 bases between them. The CDR3 is 12 residues long. CDR3 nucleotides: TGTGCCAGCAGTGGACTTACAGATACGCAGTATTTT. It encodes CASSGLTDTQYF.

This clonotype was recorded at least ten times. The V gene is TRBV18, the J gene TRBJ1-1, with D unclear. The CDR3 runs 14 residues. CDR1 KGHSH and CDR2 LQKENI come from the germline V gene. With 2 bases removed from V and 0 bases from J, the gap between germline ends came to 7 bases. CDR3 DNA sequence: TGTGCCAGCTCACCAATAGAGATGAACACTGAAGCTTTCTTT. Residues: CASSPIEMNTEAFF.

This clonotype appeared a few times. The V call is TRBV10-1, the J call TRBJ1-2, with D perhaps TRBD1 (6 bases). This CDR3 is 14 amino acids long. V lost 4 bases and J lost 6, with 15 bases in between. Per germline, CDR1 WNHNN and CDR2 SYGVQD (reference sequence). The CDR3 loop is CASSASTGSDGYTF. The CDR3 DNA is TGCGCCAGCAGTGCCTCGACAGGCTCGGATGGCTACACCTTC.

The chain recombines TRBV21-1 with TRBJ2-1; TRBD1 is the table's D call and was not checked against the DNA. TRBV21-1 represents a pseudogene. The CDR3 consists of 19 residues. Here the CDR3 reads CASSKARQAGRYLLNEQFF. CDR3 DNA: TGTGCCAGCAGCAAAGCGCGACAGGCGGGACGTTATCTCCTCAATGAGCAGTTCTTC.

V and J are TRBV9 and TRBJ2-2; 8 bases agree with TRBD2. The V gene's germline CDR1 is SGDLS and CDR2 YYNGEE. The CDR3 covers 12 residues. The V segment lost 6 bases and the J segment 7 bases; nucleotides outside the gene matches: 2. CDR3 bases: TGTGCCAGCAATCGGGAGGGCGGGGAGCTGTTTTTT. It encodes CASNREGGELFF.